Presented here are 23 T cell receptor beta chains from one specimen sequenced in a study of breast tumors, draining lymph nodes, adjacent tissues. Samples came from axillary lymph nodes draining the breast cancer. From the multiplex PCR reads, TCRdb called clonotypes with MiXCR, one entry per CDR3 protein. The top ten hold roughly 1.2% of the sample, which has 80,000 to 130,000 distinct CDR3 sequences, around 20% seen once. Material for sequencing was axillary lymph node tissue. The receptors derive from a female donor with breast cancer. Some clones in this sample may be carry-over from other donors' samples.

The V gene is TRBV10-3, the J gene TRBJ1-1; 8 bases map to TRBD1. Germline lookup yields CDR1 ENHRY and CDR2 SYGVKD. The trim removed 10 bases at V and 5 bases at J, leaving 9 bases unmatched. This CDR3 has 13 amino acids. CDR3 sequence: CASNGQGGTEAFF. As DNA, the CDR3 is TGTGCCAGCAACGGACAGGGAGGAACTGAAGCTTTCTTT.

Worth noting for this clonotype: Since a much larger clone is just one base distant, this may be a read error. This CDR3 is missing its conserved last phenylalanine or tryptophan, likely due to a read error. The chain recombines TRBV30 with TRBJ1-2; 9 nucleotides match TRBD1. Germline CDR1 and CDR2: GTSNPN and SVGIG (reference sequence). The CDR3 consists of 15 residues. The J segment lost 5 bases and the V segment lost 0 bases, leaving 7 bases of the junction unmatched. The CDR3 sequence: CAWSVRGDRAYGYTS. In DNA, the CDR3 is TGTGCCTGGAGTGTACGGGGGGACAGGGCGTATGGCTACACCTCC.

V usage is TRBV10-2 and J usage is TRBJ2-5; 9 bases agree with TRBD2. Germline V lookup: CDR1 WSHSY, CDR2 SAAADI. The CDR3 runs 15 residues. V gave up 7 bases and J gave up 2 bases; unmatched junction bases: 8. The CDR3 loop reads CASNPGTSSQETQYF. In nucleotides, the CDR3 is TGCGCCAGCAATCCTGGGACTAGCAGTCAAGAGACCCAGTACTTC.

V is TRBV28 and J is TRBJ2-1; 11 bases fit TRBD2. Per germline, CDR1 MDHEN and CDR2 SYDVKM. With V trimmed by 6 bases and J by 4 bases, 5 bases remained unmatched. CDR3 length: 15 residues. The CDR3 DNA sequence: TGTGCCAGCAGAGGGGGGACTAGCGGATACAATGAGCAGTTCTTC. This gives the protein CASRGGTSGYNEQFF.

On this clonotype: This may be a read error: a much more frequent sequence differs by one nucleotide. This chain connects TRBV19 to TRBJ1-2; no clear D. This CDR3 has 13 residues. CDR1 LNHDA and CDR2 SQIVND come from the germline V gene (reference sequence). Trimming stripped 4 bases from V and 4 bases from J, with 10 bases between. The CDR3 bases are TGTGCCAGTAGTAAAGAGGTGTTCTATGGCTACACCTTC. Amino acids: CASSKEVFYGYTF.

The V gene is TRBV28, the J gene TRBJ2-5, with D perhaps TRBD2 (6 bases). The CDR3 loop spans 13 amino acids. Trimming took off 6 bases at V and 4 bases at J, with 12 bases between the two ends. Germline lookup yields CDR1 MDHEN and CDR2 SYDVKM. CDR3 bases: TGTGCCAGCAGGGAGGGACCCCGAGAGACCCAGTACTTC. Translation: CASREGPRETQYF.

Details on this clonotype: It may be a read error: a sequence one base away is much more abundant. The CDR3 nucleotides are TGTGCCATCAGTGGGGGGGGACCTTTGGGGTACGAGCAGTACTTC. Translated, it gives CAISGGGPLGYEQYF. The chain links TRBV10-3 to TRBJ2-7; 7 bases fit TRBD2. Trimming at V came to 4 bases and at J to 4 bases, leaving 10 bases not matched to a gene. There are 15 residues in the CDR3. Germline V gene sequence: CDR1 ENHRY, CDR2 SYGVKD.

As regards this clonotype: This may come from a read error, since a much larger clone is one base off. The DNA of the CDR3 is TGCGCCAGCAGCTTCGGGGCCATGGAGCCCCGGCATTTT. Translating it yields CASSFGAMEPRHF. V usage is TRBV5-1 and J usage is TRBJ1-5; D may be TRBD1 (5 bases). The CDR3 sequence is 13 residues long. The V gene's germline CDR1 is SGHRS and CDR2 YFSETQ.

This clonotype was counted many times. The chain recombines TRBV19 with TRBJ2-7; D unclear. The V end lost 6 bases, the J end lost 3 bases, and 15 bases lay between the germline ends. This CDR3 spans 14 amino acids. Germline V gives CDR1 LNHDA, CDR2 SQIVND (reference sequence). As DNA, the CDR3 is TGTGCCAGTAGGGGCTCCCACAACTACTACGAGCAGTACTTC. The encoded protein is CASRGSHNYYEQYF.

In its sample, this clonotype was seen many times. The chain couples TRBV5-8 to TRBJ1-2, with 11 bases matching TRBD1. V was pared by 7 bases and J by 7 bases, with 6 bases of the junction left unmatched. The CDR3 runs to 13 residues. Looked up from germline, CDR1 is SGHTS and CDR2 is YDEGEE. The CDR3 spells CASVTGTGGGYTF. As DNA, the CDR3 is TGTGCCAGCGTCACCGGGACAGGGGGTGGCTACACCTTC.

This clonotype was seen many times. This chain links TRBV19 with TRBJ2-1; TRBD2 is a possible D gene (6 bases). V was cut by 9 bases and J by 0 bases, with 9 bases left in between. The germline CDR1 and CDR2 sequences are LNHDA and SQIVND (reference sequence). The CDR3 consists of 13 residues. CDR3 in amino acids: CASGTYSYNEQFF. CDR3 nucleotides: TGTGCCAGCGGGACTTACTCCTACAATGAGCAGTTCTTC.

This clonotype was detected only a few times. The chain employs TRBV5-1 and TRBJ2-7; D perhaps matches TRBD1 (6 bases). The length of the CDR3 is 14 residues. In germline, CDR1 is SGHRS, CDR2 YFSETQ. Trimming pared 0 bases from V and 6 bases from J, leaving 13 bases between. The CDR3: CASSLGYRDGEQYF. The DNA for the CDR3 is TGCGCCAGCAGCTTGGGTTACAGGGATGGCGAGCAGTACTTC.

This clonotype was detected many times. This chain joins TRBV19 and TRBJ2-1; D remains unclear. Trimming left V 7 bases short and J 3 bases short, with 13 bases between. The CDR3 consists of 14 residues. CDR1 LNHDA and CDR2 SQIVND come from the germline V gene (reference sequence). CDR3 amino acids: CASTSRSGYNEQFF. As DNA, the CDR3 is TGTGCCAGTACTTCGCGGTCGGGCTACAATGAGCAGTTCTTC.

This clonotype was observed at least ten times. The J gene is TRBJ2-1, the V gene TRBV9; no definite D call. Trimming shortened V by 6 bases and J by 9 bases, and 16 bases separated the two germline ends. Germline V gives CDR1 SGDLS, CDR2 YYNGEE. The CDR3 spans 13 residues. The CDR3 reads CASTPPGSGEQFF. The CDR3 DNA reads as TGTGCCAGCACCCCCCCGGGTTCGGGTGAGCAGTTCTTC.

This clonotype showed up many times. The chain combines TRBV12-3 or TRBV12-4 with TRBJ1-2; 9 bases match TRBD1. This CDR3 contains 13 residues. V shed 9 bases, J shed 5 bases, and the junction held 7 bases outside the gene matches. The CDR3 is CASNTGGAYGYTF. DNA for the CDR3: TGTGCCAGTAACACAGGGGGCGCTTATGGCTACACCTTC.

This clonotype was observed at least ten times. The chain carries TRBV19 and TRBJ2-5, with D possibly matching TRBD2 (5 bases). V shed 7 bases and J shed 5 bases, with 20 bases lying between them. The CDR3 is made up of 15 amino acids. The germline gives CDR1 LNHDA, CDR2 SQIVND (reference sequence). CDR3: CASTGSVLGFETQYF. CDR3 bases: TGTGCCAGTACGGGGTCCGTTCTCGGGTTCGAGACCCAGTACTTC. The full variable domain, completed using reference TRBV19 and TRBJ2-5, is DGGITQSPKYLFRKEGQNVTLSCEQNLNHDAMYWYRQDPGQGLRLIYYSQIVNDFQKGDIAEGYSVSREKKESFPLTVTSAQKNPTAFYLCASTGSVLGFETQYFGPGTRLLVL.

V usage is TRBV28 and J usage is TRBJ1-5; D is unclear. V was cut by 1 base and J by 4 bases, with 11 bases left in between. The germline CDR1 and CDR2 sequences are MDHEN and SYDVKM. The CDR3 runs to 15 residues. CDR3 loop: CASSLYRHPNQPQHF. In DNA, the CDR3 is TGTGCCAGCAGTTTATACAGACACCCGAATCAGCCCCAGCATTTT.

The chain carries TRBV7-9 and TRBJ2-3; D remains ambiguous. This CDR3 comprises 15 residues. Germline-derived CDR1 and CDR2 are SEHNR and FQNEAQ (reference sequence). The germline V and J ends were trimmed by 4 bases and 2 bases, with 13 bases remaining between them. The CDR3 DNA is TGTGCCAGCAGCTCCCCTCAGAGTGTCACAGATACGCAGTATTTT. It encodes CASSSPQSVTDTQYF.

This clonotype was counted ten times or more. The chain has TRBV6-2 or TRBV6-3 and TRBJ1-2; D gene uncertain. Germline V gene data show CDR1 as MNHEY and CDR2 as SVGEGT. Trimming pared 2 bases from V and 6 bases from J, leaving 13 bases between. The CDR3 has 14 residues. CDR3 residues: CASSYLISGDGYTF. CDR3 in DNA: TGTGCCAGCAGTTACCTAATCTCCGGAGATGGCTACACCTTC.

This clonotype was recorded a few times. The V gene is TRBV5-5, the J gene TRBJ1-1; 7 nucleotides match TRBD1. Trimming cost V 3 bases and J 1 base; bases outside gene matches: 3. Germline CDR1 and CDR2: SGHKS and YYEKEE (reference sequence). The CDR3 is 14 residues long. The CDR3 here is CASSWGQTNTEAFF. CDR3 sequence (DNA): TGTGCCAGCAGCTGGGGACAGACGAACACTGAAGCTTTCTTT.

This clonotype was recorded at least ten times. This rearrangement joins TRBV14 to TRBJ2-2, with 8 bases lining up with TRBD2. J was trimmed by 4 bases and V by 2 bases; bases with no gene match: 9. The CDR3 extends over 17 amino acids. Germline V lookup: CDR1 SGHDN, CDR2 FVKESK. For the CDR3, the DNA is TGTGCCAGCAGCCAAACATTAGCGGGGCGGTTCACCGGGGAGCTGTTTTTT. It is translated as CASSQTLAGRFTGELFF.

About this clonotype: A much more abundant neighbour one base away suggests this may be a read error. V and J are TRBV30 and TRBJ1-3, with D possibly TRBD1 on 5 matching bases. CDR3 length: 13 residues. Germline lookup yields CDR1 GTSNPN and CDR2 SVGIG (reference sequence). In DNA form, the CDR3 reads TGTGCCCATAACCGGGGGTCCGGAAACGCCATATATTTT. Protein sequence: CAHNRGSGNAIYF.

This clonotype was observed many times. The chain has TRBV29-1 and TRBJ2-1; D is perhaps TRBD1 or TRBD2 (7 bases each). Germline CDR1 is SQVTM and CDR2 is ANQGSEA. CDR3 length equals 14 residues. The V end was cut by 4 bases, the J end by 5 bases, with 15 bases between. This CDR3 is CSVGGAGGDNEQFF. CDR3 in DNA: TGCAGCGTTGGGGGTGCAGGGGGGGACAATGAGCAGTTCTTC.